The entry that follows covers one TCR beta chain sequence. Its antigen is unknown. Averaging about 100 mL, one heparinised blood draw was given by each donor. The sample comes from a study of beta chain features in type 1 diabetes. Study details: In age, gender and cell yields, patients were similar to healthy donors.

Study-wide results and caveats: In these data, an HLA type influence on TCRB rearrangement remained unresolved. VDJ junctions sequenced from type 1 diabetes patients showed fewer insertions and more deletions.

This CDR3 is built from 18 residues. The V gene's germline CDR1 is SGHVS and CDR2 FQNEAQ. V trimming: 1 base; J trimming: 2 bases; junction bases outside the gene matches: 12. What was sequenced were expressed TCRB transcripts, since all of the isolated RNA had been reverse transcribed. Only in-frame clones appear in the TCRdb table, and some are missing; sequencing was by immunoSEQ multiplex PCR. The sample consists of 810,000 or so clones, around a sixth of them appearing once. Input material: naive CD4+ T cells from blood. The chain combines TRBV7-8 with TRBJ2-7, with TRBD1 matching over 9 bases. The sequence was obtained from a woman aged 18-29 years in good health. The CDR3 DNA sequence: TGTGCCAGCAGCTTAGTAGGTGTGACAGGGGGAGGCACCTACGAGCAGTACTTC. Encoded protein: CASSLVGVTGGGTYEQYF.